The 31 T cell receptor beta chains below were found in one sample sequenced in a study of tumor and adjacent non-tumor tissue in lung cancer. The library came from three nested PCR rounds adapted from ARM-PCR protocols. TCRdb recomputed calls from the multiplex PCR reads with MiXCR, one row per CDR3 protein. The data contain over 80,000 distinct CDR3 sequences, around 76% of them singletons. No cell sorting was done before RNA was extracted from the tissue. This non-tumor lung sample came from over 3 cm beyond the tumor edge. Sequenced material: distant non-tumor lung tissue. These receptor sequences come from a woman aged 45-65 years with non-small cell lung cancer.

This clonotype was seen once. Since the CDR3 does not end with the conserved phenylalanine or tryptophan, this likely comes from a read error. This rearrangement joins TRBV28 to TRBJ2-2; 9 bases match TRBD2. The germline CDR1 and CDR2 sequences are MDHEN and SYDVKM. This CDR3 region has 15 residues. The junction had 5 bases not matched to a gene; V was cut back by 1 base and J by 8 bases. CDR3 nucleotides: TGTGCCAGCAGTTTATTAGCGGGAGTCACAGGGGAGCTGTTTCTT. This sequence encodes CASSLLAGVTGELFL.

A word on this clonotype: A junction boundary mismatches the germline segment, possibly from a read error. Here the CDR3 DNA reads TGTGCCAGCATCTTAGACGGAACAGTTTCACCCCTCCACTTT. The encoded protein is CASILDGTVSPLHF. The chain recombines TRBV7-2 with TRBJ1-6; D not resolved. The CDR3 totals 14 residues. The germline V gene encodes CDR1 SGHTA and CDR2 FQGNSA.

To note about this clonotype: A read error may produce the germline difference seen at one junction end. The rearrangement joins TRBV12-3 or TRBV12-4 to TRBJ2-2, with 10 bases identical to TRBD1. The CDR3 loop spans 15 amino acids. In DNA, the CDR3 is TGTGCCAGCGGCCCGGGACAGGGGATCACCGGGGAGCTGTTTTTC. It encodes CASGPGQGITGELFF.

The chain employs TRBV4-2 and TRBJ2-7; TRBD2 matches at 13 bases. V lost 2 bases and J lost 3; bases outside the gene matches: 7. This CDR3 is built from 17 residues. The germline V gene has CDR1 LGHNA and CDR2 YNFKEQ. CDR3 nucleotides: TGTGCCAGCAGCCAACATGGACTAGCGGGGGCGATCTACGAGCAGTACTTC. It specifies CASSQHGLAGAIYEQYF.

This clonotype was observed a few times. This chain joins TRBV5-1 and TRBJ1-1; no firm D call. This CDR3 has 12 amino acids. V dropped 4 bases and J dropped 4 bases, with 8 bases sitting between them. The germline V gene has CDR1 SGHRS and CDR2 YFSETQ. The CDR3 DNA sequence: TGCGCCAGCAGCGAAAGGAGCACTGAAGCTTTCTTT. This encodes CASSERSTEAFF.

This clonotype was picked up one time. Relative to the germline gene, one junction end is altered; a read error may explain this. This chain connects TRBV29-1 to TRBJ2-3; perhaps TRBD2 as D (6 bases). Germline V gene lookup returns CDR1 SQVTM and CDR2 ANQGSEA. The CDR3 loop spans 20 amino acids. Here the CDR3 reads CSVEDLGGWTRGFGTDTQYF. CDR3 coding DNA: TGTAGCGTTGAAGATCTAGGAGGGTGGACACGAGGGTTTGGCACAGATACGCAGTATTTT.

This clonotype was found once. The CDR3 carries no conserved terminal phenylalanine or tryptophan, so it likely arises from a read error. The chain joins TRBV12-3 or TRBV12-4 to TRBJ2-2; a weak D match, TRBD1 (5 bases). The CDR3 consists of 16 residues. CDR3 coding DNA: TGTGCCAGCAGTTTAGGGACAAGGACAAACACCGGTGAGCTGTTTTCT. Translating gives CASSLGTRTNTGELFS.

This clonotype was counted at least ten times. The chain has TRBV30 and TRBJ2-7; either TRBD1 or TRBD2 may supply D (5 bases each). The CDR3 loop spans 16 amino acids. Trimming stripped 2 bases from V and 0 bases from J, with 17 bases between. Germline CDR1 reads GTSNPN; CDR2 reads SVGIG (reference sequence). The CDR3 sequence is CAWSLSSGLFSYEQYF. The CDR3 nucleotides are TGTGCCTGGAGTCTCTCTTCGGGGCTTTTCTCCTACGAGCAGTACTTC.

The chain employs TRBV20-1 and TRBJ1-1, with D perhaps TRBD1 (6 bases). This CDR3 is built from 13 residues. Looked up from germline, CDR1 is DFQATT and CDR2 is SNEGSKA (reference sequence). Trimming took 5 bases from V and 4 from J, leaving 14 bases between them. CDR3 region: CSAPATGGTEAFF. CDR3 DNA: TGCAGTGCTCCTGCGACAGGAGGCACTGAAGCTTTCTTT.

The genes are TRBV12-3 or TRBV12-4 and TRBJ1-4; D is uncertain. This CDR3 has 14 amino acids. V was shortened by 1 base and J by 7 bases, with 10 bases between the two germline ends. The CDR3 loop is CASSLEAVTEKLFF. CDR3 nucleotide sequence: TGTGCCAGCAGTTTAGAAGCTGTGACTGAAAAACTGTTTTTT.

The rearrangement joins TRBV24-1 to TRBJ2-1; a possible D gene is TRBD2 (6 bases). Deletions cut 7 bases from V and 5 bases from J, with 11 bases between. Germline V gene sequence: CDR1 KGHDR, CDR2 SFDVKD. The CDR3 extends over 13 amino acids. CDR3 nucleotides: TGTGCCACCAGGCTAGCGAGTAACAATGAGCAGTTCTTC. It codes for CATRLASNNEQFF.

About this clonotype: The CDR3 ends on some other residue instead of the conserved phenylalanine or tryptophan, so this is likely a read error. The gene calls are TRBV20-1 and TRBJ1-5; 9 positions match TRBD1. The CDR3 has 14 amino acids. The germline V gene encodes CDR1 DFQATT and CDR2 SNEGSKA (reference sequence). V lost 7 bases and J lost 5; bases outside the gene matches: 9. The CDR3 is CSVPTGGLYQPQHL. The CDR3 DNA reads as TGCAGTGTCCCGACAGGGGGTTTATATCAGCCCCAGCATTTA.

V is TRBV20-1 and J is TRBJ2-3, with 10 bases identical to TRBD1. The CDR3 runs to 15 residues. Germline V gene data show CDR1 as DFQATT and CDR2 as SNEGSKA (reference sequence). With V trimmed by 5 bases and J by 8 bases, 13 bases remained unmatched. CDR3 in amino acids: CSACPRDRGGGTQYF. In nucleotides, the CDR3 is TGCAGTGCTTGCCCTCGGGACAGGGGTGGAGGTACGCAGTATTTT.

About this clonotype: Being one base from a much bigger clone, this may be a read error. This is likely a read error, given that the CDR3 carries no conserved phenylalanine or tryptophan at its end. CDR3 loop: CASSRDRADTQYS. Here the CDR3 DNA reads TGTGCCAGCAGTAGAGACAGGGCAGATACGCAGTATTCT. The genes are TRBV2 and TRBJ2-3; the match to TRBD1 covers 7 bases. From germline, CDR1 is SNHLY and CDR2 FYNNEI. This CDR3 is built from 13 residues. After removal of 5 bases from V and 4 bases from J, the junction contained 3 bases not matched to a gene.

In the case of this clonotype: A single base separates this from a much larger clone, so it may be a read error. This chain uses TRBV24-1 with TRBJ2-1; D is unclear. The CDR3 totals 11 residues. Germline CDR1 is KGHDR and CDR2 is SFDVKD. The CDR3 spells CVTKDDNEQFF. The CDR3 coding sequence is TGTGTCACCAAGGACGACAATGAGCAGTTCTTC.

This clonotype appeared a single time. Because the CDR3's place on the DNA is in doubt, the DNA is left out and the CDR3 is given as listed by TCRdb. The chain's CDR3 is CSAERTERYGCTF. The chain is built from TRBV20-1 and TRBJ1-2; TRBD1, the table's D call, was not compared with the DNA. Per germline, CDR1 DFQATT and CDR2 SNEGSKA (reference sequence). 13 amino acids form the CDR3, both terminal residues included.

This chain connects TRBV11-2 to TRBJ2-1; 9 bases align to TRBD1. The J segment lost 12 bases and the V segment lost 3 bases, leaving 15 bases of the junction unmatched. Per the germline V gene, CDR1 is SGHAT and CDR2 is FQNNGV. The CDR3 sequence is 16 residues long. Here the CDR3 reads CASSLEPGQGFAGQFF. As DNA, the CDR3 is TGTGCCAGCAGCTTGGAACCGGGACAGGGATTCGCCGGGCAGTTCTTC.

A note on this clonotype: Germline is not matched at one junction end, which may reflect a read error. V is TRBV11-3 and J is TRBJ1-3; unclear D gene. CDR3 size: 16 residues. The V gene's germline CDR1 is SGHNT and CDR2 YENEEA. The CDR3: CASGLGGPSAGNTIYF. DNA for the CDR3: TGTGCCAGCGGCTTAGGCGGACCAAGTGCTGGAAATACCATATATTTT.

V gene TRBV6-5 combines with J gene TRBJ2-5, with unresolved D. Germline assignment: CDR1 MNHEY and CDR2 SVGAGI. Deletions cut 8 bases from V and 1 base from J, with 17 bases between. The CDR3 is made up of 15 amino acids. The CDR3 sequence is CASSTPWSTQETQYF. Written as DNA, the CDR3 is TGTGCCAGCTCCACTCCCTGGAGCACCCAAGAGACCCAGTACTTC.

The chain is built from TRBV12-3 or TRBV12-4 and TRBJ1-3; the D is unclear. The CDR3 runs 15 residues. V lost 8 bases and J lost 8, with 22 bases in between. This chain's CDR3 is CASCSRRGHRDTIYF. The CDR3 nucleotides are TGTGCCAGCTGTTCCCGGAGAGGGCATAGGGACACCATATATTTT.

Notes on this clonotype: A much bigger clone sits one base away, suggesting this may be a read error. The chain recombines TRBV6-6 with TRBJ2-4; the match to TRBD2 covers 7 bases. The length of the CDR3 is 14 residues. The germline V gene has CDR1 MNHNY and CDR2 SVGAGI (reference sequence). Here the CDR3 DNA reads TGTGTCAGCAGTAGCGGGCCCGGCCTAAACATTCAGTACTTC. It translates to CVSSSGPGLNIQYF.

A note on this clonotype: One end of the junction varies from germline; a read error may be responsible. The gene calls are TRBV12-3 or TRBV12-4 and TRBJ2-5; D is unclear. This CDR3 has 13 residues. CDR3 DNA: TGTGCCGGCAGTTTAAGAGCCGTAGAGGCCCAGTACTTC. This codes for CAGSLRAVEAQYF.

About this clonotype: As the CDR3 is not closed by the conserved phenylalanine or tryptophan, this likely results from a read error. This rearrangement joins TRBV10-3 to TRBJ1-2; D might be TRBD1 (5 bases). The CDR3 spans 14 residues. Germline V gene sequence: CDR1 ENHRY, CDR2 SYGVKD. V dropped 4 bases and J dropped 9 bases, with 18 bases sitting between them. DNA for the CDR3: TGTGCCATCAGTGGGCAGACAGACACCGGGAGCTACACCTAC. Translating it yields CAISGQTDTGSYTY.

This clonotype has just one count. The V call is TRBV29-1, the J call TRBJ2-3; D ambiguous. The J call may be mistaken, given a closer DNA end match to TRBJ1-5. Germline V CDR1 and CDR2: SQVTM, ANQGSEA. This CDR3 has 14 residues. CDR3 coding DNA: TGCAGCGTTGGATGGCTGGAATACACAGATAAACAGCATTTT. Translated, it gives CSVGWLEYTDKQHF.

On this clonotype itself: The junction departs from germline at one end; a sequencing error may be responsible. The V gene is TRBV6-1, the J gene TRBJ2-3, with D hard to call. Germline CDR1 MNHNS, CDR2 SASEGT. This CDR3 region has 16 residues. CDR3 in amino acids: CASSVGVALPTDTQYF. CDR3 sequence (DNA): TGTGCCAGTAGTGTAGGAGTAGCACTCCCCACAGATACACAGTATTTT.

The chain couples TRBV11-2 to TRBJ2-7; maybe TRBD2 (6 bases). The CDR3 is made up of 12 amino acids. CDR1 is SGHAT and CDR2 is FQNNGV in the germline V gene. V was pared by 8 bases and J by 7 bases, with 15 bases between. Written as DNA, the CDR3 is TGTGCCAGCCACTTTAGCAGCGGGGAGCAGTACTTC. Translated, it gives CASHFSSGEQYF.

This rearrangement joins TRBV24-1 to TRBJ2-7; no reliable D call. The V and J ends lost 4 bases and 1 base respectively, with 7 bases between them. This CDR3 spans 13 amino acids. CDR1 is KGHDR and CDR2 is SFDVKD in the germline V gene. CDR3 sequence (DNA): TGTGCCACCAGTGAGGTAGGGTCCTACGAGCAGTACTTC. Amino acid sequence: CATSEVGSYEQYF.

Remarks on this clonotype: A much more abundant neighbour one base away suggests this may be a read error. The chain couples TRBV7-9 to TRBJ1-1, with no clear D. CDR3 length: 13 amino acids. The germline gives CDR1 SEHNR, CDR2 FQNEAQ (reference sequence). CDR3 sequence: CANSLVAAGKDFF. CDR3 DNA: TGTGCCAACAGCTTAGTAGCGGCGGGTAAGGATTTCTTT.

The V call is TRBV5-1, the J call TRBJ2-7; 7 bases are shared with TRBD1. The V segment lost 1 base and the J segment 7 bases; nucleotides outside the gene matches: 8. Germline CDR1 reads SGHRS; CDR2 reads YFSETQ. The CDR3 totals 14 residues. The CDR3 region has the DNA TGCGCCAGCAGCTTGAGCCTACAGGGGAAAGAGCAGTACTTC. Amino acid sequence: CASSLSLQGKEQYF.

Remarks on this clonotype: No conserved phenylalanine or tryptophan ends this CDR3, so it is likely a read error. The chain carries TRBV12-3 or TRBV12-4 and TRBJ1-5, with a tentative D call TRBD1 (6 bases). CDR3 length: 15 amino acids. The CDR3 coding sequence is TGTGCCAGAAGTTTAACCCAGGGGAGAGGAGAGCCCCAGCATTCT. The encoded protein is CARSLTQGRGEPQHS.

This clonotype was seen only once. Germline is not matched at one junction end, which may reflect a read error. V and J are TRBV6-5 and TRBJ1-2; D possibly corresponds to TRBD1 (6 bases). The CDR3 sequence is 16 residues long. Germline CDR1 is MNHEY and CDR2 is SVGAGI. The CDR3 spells CASRNIIGQGSYGYAF. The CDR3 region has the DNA TGTGCTAGCAGAAACATTATAGGGCAGGGGTCCTATGGCTACGCCTTT.